The rows below give T cell receptor beta chains drawn from one sample of a study of T cell repertoires in cytomegalovirus infection. TCRdb ran MiXCR on the reads and lists one entry per CDR3 protein. The sample records hundreds of thousands of distinct CDR3 sequences, about a tenth being singletons. The sample comprised PBMCs. All receptors come from a human donor in good health (CMV status not recorded). Some clones in this sample may be carry-over from other donors' samples. The CDR3 runs from the conserved cysteine through the conserved F or W. Each record gives: CDR3 protein, CDR3 DNA, V gene, clone size, D gene, J gene. A D gene is named only where the DNA matches it firmly. A clone size is listed for some rows: how often the clone was seen (once, few, many), or a class if it is expanded.

CATSEETAGWNEQFF TGTGCCACCAGTGAGGAAACGGCGGGGTGGAATGAGCAGTTCTTC TRBV24-1 - - TRBJ2-1
CSVEAGARGTEAFF TGCAGCGTTGAAGCAGGGGCCCGGGGCACTGAAGCTTTCTTT TRBV29-1 - - TRBJ1-1
CSASRTVSNQPQHF TGCAGTGCTAGTCGGACCGTGAGCAATCAGCCCCAGCATTTT TRBV20-1 - - TRBJ1-5
CASSLGTYDDEQFF TGTGCCAGCAGCTTAGGCACCTACGACGATGAGCAGTTCTTC TRBV7-9 - - TRBJ2-1
CASSLVSITAATNSYEQYF TGTGCCAGCAGCTTAGTAAGTATCACGGCAGCCACGAACTCCTACGAGCAGTACTTC TRBV7-9 many - TRBJ2-7
CASSLTGREQYF TGCGCCAGCAGCTTGACCGGGAGGGAGCAGTACTTC TRBV5-1 few TRBD2 TRBJ2-7
CATRTSGSYEQYF TGTGCCACCCGGACTAGCGGGTCCTACGAGCAGTACTTC TRBV15 many TRBD2 TRBJ2-7
CASSRGRVFSYEQYF TGTGCCAGCAGCCGTGGGAGGGTGTTTTCCTACGAGCAGTACTTC TRBV7-9 many TRBD2 TRBJ2-7
CASWAHRDRNQYGYTF TGTGCCTCATGGGCTCATAGAGACAGGAACCAGTATGGCTACACCTTC TRBV28 many - TRBJ1-2
CASRREAYEQYF TGTGCCAGCAGAAGGGAAGCCTACGAGCAGTACTTC TRBV2 many - TRBJ2-7
CASSQVGAGENYEQYF TGTGCCAGCAGCCAAGTCGGAGCGGGGGAGAACTACGAGCAGTACTTC TRBV4-2 many TRBD2 TRBJ2-7
CASSRSMTEGHPSGVF TGTGCCAGCTCACGCTCTATGACAGAGGGACACCCAAGCGGGGTCTTC TRBV18 - - TRBJ2-1
CASSPYSSYGDIQYF TGTGCCAGCAGCCCGTACTCCAGCTACGGGGACATTCAGTACTTC TRBV9 many - TRBJ2-4
CASSLEVGNTIYF TGCGCCAGCAGCTTGGAAGTTGGAAACACCATATATTTT TRBV5-1 many - TRBJ1-3
CSASAGGRSEQFF TGCAGTGCTAGTGCGGGGGGGCGGAGTGAGCAGTTCTTC TRBV20-1 few TRBD2 TRBJ2-1
CASSPGLAGGNNEQFF TGTGCCAGCAGTCCAGGACTAGCGGGGGGGAACAATGAGCAGTTCTTC TRBV6-5 many TRBD2 TRBJ2-1
CASGFKTGTTHGEQFF TGTGCTAGTGGTTTCAAAACCGGGACTACCCACGGGGAGCAGTTCTTC TRBV12-5 many TRBD2 TRBJ2-1
CASSQDTSTRAGTQYF TGTGCCAGCAGCCAAGATACGAGCACCCGAGCGGGGACCCAGTACTTC TRBV3-1 - - TRBJ2-5
CASSGIYTQYF TGTGCCAGCAGTGGGATATATACGCAGTATTTT TRBV25-1 many - TRBJ2-3
CSARPGLAMMGEQYF TGCAGTGCTCGTCCGGGACTAGCCATGATGGGCGAGCAGTACTTC TRBV20-1 many TRBD2 TRBJ2-7
CASSRQGPFGDTQYF TGTGCCAGCAGTCGACAGGGACCCTTTGGAGATACGCAGTATTTT TRBV7-9 many TRBD1 TRBJ2-3
CSAALRSGGSTDTQYF TGCAGTGCAGCCCTCCGTAGCGGGGGAAGCACAGATACGCAGTATTTT TRBV20-1 many TRBD2 TRBJ2-3
CASSETPGGMEEKLFF TGTGCCAGCAGTGAAACCCCCGGGGGGATGGAAGAAAAACTGTTTTTT TRBV25-1 many - TRBJ1-4
CASSFPVFRFEETQYF TGTGCCAGCAGCTTCCCCGTATTTAGATTCGAAGAGACCCAGTACTTC TRBV7-9 - - TRBJ2-5
CASSLGTTGTDTQYF TGCGCCAGCAGCCTAGGGACTACAGGCACAGATACGCAGTATTTT TRBV5-1 many TRBD2 TRBJ2-3
CSARGTVSNQPQHF TGCAGTGCTAGAGGGACAGTTAGCAATCAGCCCCAGCATTTT TRBV20-1 many - TRBJ1-5
CATHRAQETQYF TGTGCCACTCATCGGGCCCAAGAGACCCAGTACTTC TRBV7-9 - - TRBJ2-5
CASSLDRTPSGELFF TGTGCCAGCAGCTTAGACCGGACACCGAGCGGGGAGCTGTTTTTT TRBV7-2 many - TRBJ2-2
CASSLKGQGDLYGYTF TGTGCCAGCAGCCTCAAGGGACAGGGGGATCTCTATGGCTACACCTTC TRBV5-6 many TRBD1 TRBJ1-2
CASSPSDALSYEQYF TGTGCCAGCAGTCCCTCGGACGCCCTCTCCTACGAGCAGTACTTC TRBV2 - - TRBJ2-7
CASKAGQGNSPLHF TGTGCCAGTAAAGCGGGGCAGGGGAATTCACCCCTCCACTTT TRBV19 many - TRBJ1-6
CASSLNLAGVETQYF TGTGCCAGCAGCTTAAATCTAGCGGGGGTGGAGACCCAGTACTTC TRBV7-2 many TRBD2 TRBJ2-5
CASSPPTGGEQFF TGTGCCAGTAGTCCACCGACAGGGGGTGAGCAGTTCTTC TRBV19 many TRBD1 TRBJ2-1
CASSRLLGGGTGELFF TGTGCCAGCAGTCGTCTTTTGGGAGGAGGCACCGGGGAGCTGTTTTTT TRBV7-9 - - TRBJ2-2
CASSHRELPGPDHEQYF TGCGCCAGCAGTCACAGAGAACTCCCGGGCCCAGACCACGAGCAGTACTTC TRBV23-1 many - TRBJ2-7
CSARDPQGVDYGYTF TGCAGTGCTAGAGATCCCCAGGGGGTGGACTATGGCTACACCTTC TRBV20-1 many TRBD1 TRBJ1-2
CASSIQGVVEAFF TGTGCCAGCAGCATACAGGGGGTGGTTGAAGCTTTCTTT TRBV5-4 few TRBD1 TRBJ1-1
CASSDSQGGNEQFF TGCGCCAGCAGTGACTCACAGGGTGGGAATGAGCAGTTCTTC TRBV10-1 - - TRBJ2-1
CSVVKSGETQYF TGCAGCGTTGTAAAGTCCGGGGAGACCCAGTACTTC TRBV29-1 - - TRBJ2-5
CASSFGLAGGGNQYF TGTGCCAGCAGCTTCGGACTAGCGGGGGGCGGGAACCAGTACTTC TRBV7-2 many TRBD2 TRBJ2-5
CASSAPGPGRGYTF TGTGCCAGCAGCGCACCGGGACCCGGGCGTGGCTACACCTTC TRBV7-2 many - TRBJ1-2
CASSHQWTDNYGYTF TGCGCCAGCAGTCACCAATGGACAGACAACTATGGCTACACCTTC TRBV23-1 few - TRBJ1-2
CASRGQGVTEAFF TGTGCCAGCAGGGGACAGGGGGTGACTGAAGCTTTCTTT TRBV7-2 many TRBD1 TRBJ1-1
CASSLASTEGVTQHF TGTGCCAGCAGCTTAGCGAGCACAGAGGGTGTGACCCAGCATTTT TRBV7-2 many - TRBJ1-5
CASRPQTSGNTIYF TGTGCCAGCCGGCCTCAGACCTCTGGAAACACCATATATTTT TRBV14 - - TRBJ1-3
CASSPQGAQGNTIYF TGTGCCAGCAGCCCTCAGGGGGCGCAGGGAAACACCATATATTTT TRBV4-2 - TRBD1 TRBJ1-3
CSARDWLREETQYF TGCAGTGCCCGGGACTGGCTGAGAGAAGAGACCCAGTACTTC TRBV20-1 - - TRBJ2-5